The text below deals with one TCR beta chain. Antigen specificity is unknown. The data belong to a study of CXCR3-negative and CXCR3-positive naive CD8 T cells. Points from the study as a whole: After cryopreservation, CXCR3 expression dropped partially; most assays used fresh PBMCs. Against CXCR3-negative naive cells, CXCR3-positive naive cells showed more hydrophobic TRB CDR3s.

The CDR3 consists of 16 residues. The V gene's germline CDR1 is LGHNA and CDR2 YSLEER. The TRB cDNA libraries were prepared by 5' RACE with UMI labels. From the 5' RACE reads, TCRdb lists one entry per CDR3 protein and no DNA. Its table lists over 55,000 distinct CDR3 sequences. Sorts that each held 300,000 or so cells were run in triplicate for every CD8+ T cell subset. The chain carries TRBV4-3 and TRBJ2-1. The source is a human donor in good health. Some clones in this sample may be carry-over from other donors' samples. Sequencing was carried out using naive CXCR3+ CD8+ T cells from blood. Noted subset: CD45RO-CCR7+CD27+CD95- naive CD8+ T cells expressing CXCR3 (TNR3+). CDR3 sequence: CASSQESLGSYNEQFF.